Listed below are T cell receptor beta chains from one sample, sequenced in a study of blood T cell repertoires in COVID-19. Profiled with immunoSEQ multiplex PCR; TCRdb holds only in-frame clones, not every one. This sample has about 670,000 clones; approximately 90% occur once, and the top ten carry over 0.2%. The material sequenced was peripheral blood. These receptors came from a woman aged 18 to 35 with acute or convalescent COVID-19. The CDR3 runs from the conserved cysteine through the conserved F or W. The order of the fields is D gene, V gene, clone size, J gene, CDR3 protein, CDR3 DNA. A D gene is named only where the DNA matches it firmly. Size is omitted from some rows. Given values are once, few, many or a class for expanded clones.

d_gene: NA
v_gene: TRBV6-5
abundance: once
j_gene: TRBJ1-1
CDR3aa: CASSSLGQVMEAFF
CDR3nt: TGTGCCAGCAGTTCCCTCGGACAAGTGATGGAGGCTTTCTTT

d_gene: NA
v_gene: TRBV9
abundance: NA
j_gene: TRBJ2-7
CDR3aa: CASSPAQGHEQYF
CDR3nt: TGTGCCAGCAGCCCGGCTCAGGGCCACGAGCAGTACTTC

d_gene: TRBD1
v_gene: TRBV29-1
abundance: once
j_gene: TRBJ1-1
CDR3aa: CSVRGTGADEAFF
CDR3nt: TGCAGCGTTCGGGGCACAGGGGCGGATGAAGCTTTCTTT

d_gene: NA
v_gene: TRBV6-5
abundance: NA
j_gene: TRBJ2-7
CDR3aa: CASQIRGAAYEQYF
CDR3nt: TGTGCCAGCCAAATCCGGGGGGCAGCCTACGAGCAGTACTTC

d_gene: NA
v_gene: TRBV2
abundance: NA
j_gene: TRBJ1-2
CDR3aa: CASSEEYYGYTF
CDR3nt: TGTGCCAGCAGTGAGGAGTACTATGGCTACACCTTC

d_gene: NA
v_gene: TRBV12-3/TRBV12-4
abundance: NA
j_gene: TRBJ1-2
CDR3aa: CASSPQGTGYTF
CDR3nt: TGTGCCAGCAGTCCGCAGGGAACTGGCTACACCTTC

d_gene: TRBD1
v_gene: TRBV5-1
abundance: NA
j_gene: TRBJ1-6
CDR3aa: CASSLGDREPLHF
CDR3nt: TGCGCCAGCAGCTTGGGGGACAGGGAACCCCTCCACTTT

d_gene: TRBD1
v_gene: TRBV28
abundance: NA
j_gene: TRBJ1-2
CDR3aa: CASSRDRGRGYTF
CDR3nt: TGTGCCAGCAGCCGGGACAGGGGTCGAGGCTACACCTTC

d_gene: NA
v_gene: TRBV12-3/TRBV12-4
abundance: NA
j_gene: TRBJ2-2
CDR3aa: CASSQDTGELFF
CDR3nt: TGTGCCAGCAGTCAGGACACCGGGGAGCTGTTTTTT

d_gene: NA
v_gene: TRBV7-9
abundance: NA
j_gene: TRBJ1-2
CDR3aa: CASSLRAGQGPYYGYTF
CDR3nt: TGTGCCAGCAGCTTAAGGGCTGGGCAGGGCCCCTACTATGGCTACACCTTC

d_gene: NA
v_gene: TRBV28
abundance: NA
j_gene: TRBJ2-7
CDR3aa: CASRRLQVSVYEQYF
CDR3nt: TGTGCCAGCAGAAGATTACAGGTTTCCGTGTACGAGCAGTACTTC

d_gene: NA
v_gene: TRBV30
abundance: NA
j_gene: TRBJ1-3
CDR3aa: CAWTQLKTVAGNTIYF
CDR3nt: TGTGCCTGGACACAATTAAAGACAGTCGCTGGAAACACCATATATTTT

d_gene: NA
v_gene: TRBV30
abundance: NA
j_gene: TRBJ2-7
CDR3aa: CAWSAGPSYEQYF
CDR3nt: TGTGCCTGGAGTGCAGGGCCGAGCTACGAGCAGTACTTC

d_gene: TRBD1
v_gene: TRBV4-2
abundance: NA
j_gene: TRBJ1-2
CDR3aa: CASSQEGGDRGYGYTF
CDR3nt: TGTGCCAGCAGCCAAGAGGGGGGGGACAGGGGATATGGCTACACCTTC

d_gene: NA
v_gene: TRBV6-1
abundance: few
j_gene: TRBJ1-6
CDR3aa: CASSEYRSDSPLHF
CDR3nt: TGTGCCAGCAGTGAATATCGATCGGATTCACCCCTCCACTTT

d_gene: NA
v_gene: TRBV6-4
abundance: few
j_gene: TRBJ2-3
CDR3aa: CASSDKPGDTADTQYF
CDR3nt: TGTGCCAGCAGTGACAAACCAGGGGACACAGCAGATACGCAGTATTTT

d_gene: TRBD1
v_gene: TRBV5-1
abundance: NA
j_gene: TRBJ1-5
CDR3aa: CASSETGGNQPQHF
CDR3nt: TGCGCCAGCAGCGAAACAGGGGGCAATCAGCCCCAGCATTTT

d_gene: NA
v_gene: TRBV5-1
abundance: NA
j_gene: TRBJ2-7
CDR3aa: CASSASYEQYF
CDR3nt: TGCGCCAGCAGCGCTAGCTACGAGCAGTACTTC

d_gene: NA
v_gene: TRBV9
abundance: NA
j_gene: TRBJ1-2
CDR3aa: CASSSGPGNRADGYTF
CDR3nt: TGTGCCAGCAGCTCCGGCCCCGGGAACAGGGCCGATGGCTACACCTTC

d_gene: NA
v_gene: TRBV6-2/TRBV6-3
abundance: NA
j_gene: TRBJ1-2
CDR3aa: CASSYVDTTGFYGYTF
CDR3nt: TGTGCCAGTAGTTACGTCGACACCACAGGGTTCTATGGCTACACCTTC

d_gene: TRBD1
v_gene: TRBV29-1
abundance: NA
j_gene: TRBJ2-3
CDR3aa: CSVHRGDTQYF
CDR3nt: TGCAGCGTCCACAGGGGTGATACGCAGTATTTT

d_gene: NA
v_gene: TRBV11-1
abundance: once
j_gene: TRBJ1-1
CDR3aa: CASSLDGSTEAFF
CDR3nt: TGTGCCAGCAGCTTAGACGGGAGCACTGAAGCTTTCTTT

d_gene: NA
v_gene: TRBV20-1
abundance: NA
j_gene: TRBJ1-4
CDR3aa: CSARLNEKLFF
CDR3nt: TGCAGTGCTAGGCTAAATGAAAAACTGTTTTTT

d_gene: TRBD1
v_gene: TRBV2
abundance: NA
j_gene: TRBJ2-7
CDR3aa: CATSGTVVSYEQYF
CDR3nt: TGTGCCACCTCCGGGACAGTTGTCTCCTACGAGCAGTACTTC

d_gene: TRBD2
v_gene: TRBV5-1
abundance: NA
j_gene: TRBJ2-3
CDR3aa: CASRGLAEYGDTQYF
CDR3nt: TGCGCCAGCAGGGGGCTAGCGGAATATGGAGATACGCAGTATTTT

d_gene: NA
v_gene: TRBV6-1
abundance: NA
j_gene: TRBJ1-5
CDR3aa: CASSEPQGIGNQPQHF
CDR3nt: TGTGCCAGCAGTGAGCCTCAGGGGATCGGCAATCAGCCCCAGCATTTT

d_gene: TRBD1
v_gene: TRBV5-1
abundance: NA
j_gene: TRBJ1-1
CDR3aa: CASSHTTGVNTEAFF
CDR3nt: TGCGCCAGCAGCCACACCACAGGGGTCAACACTGAAGCTTTCTTT

d_gene: TRBD1
v_gene: TRBV19
abundance: NA
j_gene: TRBJ1-1
CDR3aa: CASSPPGQGLTEAFF
CDR3nt: TGTGCCAGTAGTCCCCCCGGACAGGGGTTAACTGAAGCTTTCTTT

d_gene: NA
v_gene: TRBV6-5
abundance: NA
j_gene: TRBJ1-2
CDR3aa: CASRPQGIYGYTF
CDR3nt: TGTGCCAGCAGACCTCAGGGGATCTATGGCTACACCTTC

d_gene: NA
v_gene: TRBV2
abundance: NA
j_gene: TRBJ1-5
CDR3aa: CASGSRVQPQHF
CDR3nt: TGTGCCAGCGGCTCCAGGGTTCAGCCCCAGCATTTT

d_gene: TRBD1
v_gene: TRBV23-1
abundance: NA
j_gene: TRBJ2-3
CDR3aa: CASSPYGGKTGVADTQYF
CDR3nt: TGCGCCAGCAGTCCCTATGGGGGCAAAACAGGGGTGGCAGATACGCAGTATTTT

d_gene: TRBD1
v_gene: TRBV6-5
abundance: NA
j_gene: TRBJ1-2
CDR3aa: CASTTGVTGYTF
CDR3nt: TGTGCCAGCACTACAGGGGTTACTGGCTACACCTTC

d_gene: TRBD1
v_gene: TRBV6-6
abundance: NA
j_gene: TRBJ1-6
CDR3aa: CASSSPDRGRSPLHF
CDR3nt: TGTGCCAGCAGTTCCCCGGACAGGGGAAGATCACCCCTCCACTTT

d_gene: NA
v_gene: TRBV18
abundance: NA
j_gene: TRBJ2-3
CDR3aa: CASSPTVPSTDTQYF
CDR3nt: TGTGCCAGCTCACCGACAGTTCCTAGCACAGATACGCAGTATTTT

d_gene: TRBD1
v_gene: TRBV13
abundance: NA
j_gene: TRBJ2-1
CDR3aa: CASSLNRGRNSVRFF
CDR3nt: TGTGCCAGCAGCCTAAACAGGGGGCGCAATTCGGTCCGGTTCTTC

d_gene: TRBD2
v_gene: TRBV4-2
abundance: NA
j_gene: TRBJ2-7
CDR3aa: CASSQAGGSYEQYF
CDR3nt: TGTGCCAGCAGCCAAGCGGGGGGTTCCTACGAGCAGTACTTC

d_gene: NA
v_gene: TRBV2
abundance: NA
j_gene: TRBJ2-2
CDR3aa: CASRLHIGGGDTGELFF
CDR3nt: TGTGCCAGCCGGCTCCACATAGGGGGCGGGGACACCGGGGAGCTGTTTTTT

d_gene: NA
v_gene: TRBV11-2
abundance: NA
j_gene: TRBJ1-6
CDR3aa: CASSLVAGINSPLHF
CDR3nt: TGTGCCAGCAGCTTAGTGGCAGGGATTAATTCACCCCTCCACTTT

d_gene: TRBD1
v_gene: TRBV7-8
abundance: NA
j_gene: TRBJ1-2
CDR3aa: CASSLTGIADGYTF
CDR3nt: TGTGCCAGCAGCTTGACAGGGATTGCGGATGGCTACACCTTC

d_gene: TRBD1
v_gene: TRBV4-3
abundance: NA
j_gene: TRBJ2-1
CDR3aa: CASSHLGQGFKNEQFF
CDR3nt: TGCGCCAGCAGCCATCTAGGACAGGGCTTTAAGAATGAGCAGTTCTTC

d_gene: TRBD2
v_gene: TRBV13
abundance: NA
j_gene: TRBJ2-2
CDR3aa: CASSEGLAVNTGELFF
CDR3nt: TGTGCCAGCAGCGAAGGACTAGCGGTGAACACCGGGGAGCTGTTTTTT

d_gene: NA
v_gene: TRBV11-3
abundance: NA
j_gene: TRBJ2-1
CDR3aa: CASSSQSNEQFF
CDR3nt: TGTGCCAGCAGTTCACAATCCAATGAGCAGTTCTTC